This T cell receptor beta chain came from a study of blood T cell repertoires in COVID-19. Study as a whole: Sites across the United States, Italy and Spain contributed samples from acute and convalescent COVID-19.

Per the authors' pipeline: Amplification with reference gene primers provided the estimates of nucleated cell counts. Sequenced by immunoSEQ multiplex PCR; TCRdb stores in-frame clones only, minus some. Clonal size and the V and J genes are those of that table, whereas D and trimming came from the DNA. Among about 360,000 clones, 81% were seen once, and the ten largest hold around 1%. This CDR3 spans 13 amino acids. After removal of 6 bases from V and 7 bases from J, the junction contained 4 bases not matched to a gene. The source material was peripheral blood. The sequence was obtained from a human donor with acute or convalescent COVID-19. The donor label of this sample is uncertain. The chain joins TRBV12-3 or TRBV12-4 to TRBJ1-3, with TRBD1 matching 9 bases. For the CDR3, the DNA is TGTGCCAGCAGGAAACAGGGGGCGAACACCATATATTTT. Translation: CASRKQGANTIYF.